This T cell receptor (beta chain) was captured by sequencing in a study of blood T cell repertoires in COVID-19 (TCRdb year 2020). As for the study more broadly: Samples from collaborators originated in the United States, Italy and Spain and spanned both the acute and convalescent phases of COVID-19. The material from the prospective study consisted of cDNA or gDNA derived from T cells, B-cell-depleted T cells, or PBMCs. The dataset comprised deeply sampled blood TCRbeta repertoires from subjects exposed to, actively infected with, or recovered from COVID-19. A freely available public database, intended as a resource for researchers studying the immune response to SARS-CoV-2, is where the repertoires were released. Samples were obtained from the ongoing ImmuneRACE study (first 160 participants) and from some 1,300 subjects provided by 6 global collaborators. A de-identified subject ID, COVID-19 status, age in years and sex were almost always included in the sample metadata. Where available, HLA class I and class II types were obtained from metadata supplied by the sample provider rather than from assay-based typing. Broader findings and caveats from the paper: The quantity of clinical and demographic metadata differed by source and by participant and was supplied without curation.

TCRbeta CDR3 regions were amplified from genomic DNA using the immunoSEQ Assay, a bias-controlled multiplex PCR. On the study's bioinformatics: The number of nucleated cells in each sample was estimated by amplification of reference gene primers within the assay. To quantify the absolute abundance of each unique TCRbeta CDR3 rearrangement, sequence reads were collapsed and filtered. For each sample, productive Simpson clonality was calculated as the square root of Simpson's diversity index across productive rearrangements. TCRdb carries this immuneACCESS record with in-frame sequences only. Its versions omit some clonotypes, under half of them owing to an unresolved V gene in the studies checked, with the rest unexplained. V and J calls and clone size are given by that table; D and trimming were obtained from the DNA. The sample contains more than 150,000 clones, 70% to 90% of them found a single time. Clones ranked in the top ten supply under 4.5% of the sample.

A distance of 9 bases separates the germline ends of V and J, which lose 1 base and 8 bases respectively. From the cysteine through the phenylalanine, the CDR3 covers 13 amino acids. The read is trimmed to its CDR3 DNA, 39 bases read in frame from base 1. Each collaborating institution followed its own protocols to collect whole blood in K2EDTA tubes. For TCRbeta analysis, collaborators shipped samples as frozen whole blood, isolated PBMCs, or DNA extracted from either of those sample types. With regard to this clone: Its specific antigen is unknown. Qualities for individual bases were not recorded, and no much larger clone is one base off.

The TCR sequence derives from a woman aged 65 to 85 with acute or convalescent COVID-19. The sequence is built from TRBV12-3 or TRBV12-4 and TRBJ1-3; no D segment can be confidently identified. Sequenced material: peripheral blood. The bases read TGTGCCAGCAGTTTAGGGCCGAGGGACACCATATATTTT. Its translation reads: CASSLGPRDTIYF.